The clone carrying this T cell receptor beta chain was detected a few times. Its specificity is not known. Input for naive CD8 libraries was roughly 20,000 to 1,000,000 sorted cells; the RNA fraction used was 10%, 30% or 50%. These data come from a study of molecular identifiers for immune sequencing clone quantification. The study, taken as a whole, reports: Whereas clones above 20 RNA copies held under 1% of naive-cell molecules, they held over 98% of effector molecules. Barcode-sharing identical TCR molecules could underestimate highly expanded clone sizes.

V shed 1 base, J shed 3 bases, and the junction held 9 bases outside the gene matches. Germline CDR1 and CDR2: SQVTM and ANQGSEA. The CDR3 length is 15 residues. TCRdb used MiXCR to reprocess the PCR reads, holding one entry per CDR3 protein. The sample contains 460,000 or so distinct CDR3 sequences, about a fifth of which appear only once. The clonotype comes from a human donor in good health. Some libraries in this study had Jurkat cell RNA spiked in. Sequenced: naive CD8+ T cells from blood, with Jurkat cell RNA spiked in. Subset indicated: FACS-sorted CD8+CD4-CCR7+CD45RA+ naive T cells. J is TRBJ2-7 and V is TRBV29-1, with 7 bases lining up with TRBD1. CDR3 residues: CSVEGWDSNYYEQYF. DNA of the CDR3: TGCAGCGTTGAAGGGTGGGACAGCAATTACTACGAGCAGTACTTC.